The 3 T cell receptor beta chains in this list originate from one sample, sequenced in a study of T cell repertoires in aging, cancer and after chemotherapy. Rearranged V-D-J TRB sequences were amplified with a mixed TRB-A/B primer pool. MiXCR, run by TCRdb on the multiplex PCR reads, gives a single entry per CDR3 protein. The sample contains about 12,000 distinct CDR3 sequences, under 35% of which appear only once. Peripheral blood genomic DNA, not sorted cells or RNA, was the template. Sequences were obtained from blood. These receptors were collected from a human donor in good health. The donor label of this sample is uncertain.

Points on this clonotype: Being one base from a much bigger clone, this may be a read error. This chain connects TRBV27 to TRBJ1-2, with TRBD1 matching 8 bases. V dropped 8 bases and J dropped 7; count of bases not matched to a gene: 6. The CDR3 extends over 12 amino acids. CDR1 and CDR2 (germline): MNHEY, SMNVEV (reference sequence). The CDR3 sequence is CASWDRLGGYTF. The CDR3 DNA reads TGTGCCAGCTGGGACAGGTTAGGTGGCTACACCTTC.

The chain couples TRBV12-3 or TRBV12-4 to TRBJ2-1; no definite D call. The V end lost 5 bases, the J end lost 8 bases, and 10 bases lay between the germline ends. The CDR3 runs to 12 residues. The CDR3 sequence: CASSGPVDEQFF. CDR3 DNA sequence: TGTGCCAGCAGTGGACCGGTCGATGAGCAGTTCTTC.

The genes are TRBV11-2 and TRBJ2-3, with D unresolved. CDR1 is SGHAT, CDR2 FQNNGV, per germline. The length of the CDR3 is 16 residues. The ends were cut back, 0 bases at V and 6 bases at J, with 16 bases in the middle. Here the CDR3 reads CASSLEADPTLDTQYF. In nucleotides, the CDR3 is TGTGCCAGCAGCTTAGAGGCGGACCCAACATTGGATACGCAGTATTTT.